These 23 T cell receptor beta chains were sequenced from one sample in a study of monozygotic twins with cystic fibrosis. Clones were sequenced by immunoSEQ multiplex PCR, and TCRdb holds only the in-frame ones, with some missing. Here the sample spans fewer than 30,000 clones, approximately 90% being singletons. The sample was blood. The receptors were sampled from a girl aged 2 to 9 with cystic fibrosis.

This chain uses TRBV30 with TRBJ1-2; D not certain. Trimming removed 0 bases at V and 4 bases at J, with 12 bases between. The CDR3 sequence is 14 residues long. Germline V lookup: CDR1 GTSNPN, CDR2 SVGIG (reference sequence). The CDR3 sequence: CAWSVHSGFYGYTF. DNA for the CDR3: TGTGCCTGGAGTGTCCACTCGGGGTTCTATGGCTACACCTTC.

The chain combines TRBV6-1 with TRBJ2-1; 9 bases are shared with TRBD2. The V and J ends lost 4 bases and 3 bases, in that order; junction bases with no gene match: 4. The V gene's germline CDR1 is MNHNS and CDR2 SASEGT. The CDR3 has 15 amino acids. The chain's CDR3 is CASSGRTSDYNEQFF. The CDR3 DNA is TGTGCCAGCAGTGGCAGGACTAGCGACTACAATGAGCAGTTCTTC.

This sequence joins TRBV6-5 and TRBJ2-7; 7 bases align to TRBD1. J gave up 4 bases and V 0 bases, and 3 bases lay outside the gene matches. Germline V CDR1 and CDR2: MNHEY, SVGAGI. The CDR3 is 14 amino acids. The CDR3 here is CASSYSGGVYEQYF. The DNA of the CDR3 is TGTGCCAGCAGTTACTCAGGGGGCGTTTACGAGCAGTACTTC.

The gene calls are TRBV4-2 and TRBJ2-1; 9 nucleotides agree with TRBD2. The CDR3 has 17 residues. The V segment lost 0 bases and the J segment 7 bases; nucleotides outside the gene matches: 10. The germline gives CDR1 LGHNA, CDR2 YNFKEQ. CDR3 protein: CASSQEPSGVWGNEQFF. In DNA form, the CDR3 reads TGTGCCAGCAGCCAAGAGCCTAGCGGGGTATGGGGAAATGAGCAGTTCTTC.

Only one count was recorded for this clone. This chain connects TRBV6-5 to TRBJ1-1, with D possibly matching TRBD1 (5 bases). The ends were cut back, 6 bases at V and 4 bases at J, with 15 bases in the middle. Germline CDR1 is MNHEY and CDR2 is SVGAGI. CDR3 length: 14 residues. This chain's CDR3 is CASRSDRTFTEAFF. Written as DNA, the CDR3 is TGTGCCAGCAGAAGCGACAGAACCTTCACTGAAGCTTTCTTT.

This clone occurred a few times. The chain links TRBV9 to TRBJ2-2; D is perhaps TRBD1 or TRBD2 (5 bases each). The germline V gene encodes CDR1 SGDLS and CDR2 YYNGEE. The CDR3 is 14 amino acids. V lost 0 bases, J lost 4 bases, and 7 bases lay in between. Here the CDR3 reads CASSVAGTTGELFF. The CDR3 nucleotides read TGTGCCAGCAGCGTAGCAGGGACCACCGGGGAGCTGTTTTTT.

Only one count was recorded for this clone. The chain couples TRBV19 to TRBJ2-1, with 7 bases matching TRBD1. The CDR3 length is 13 residues. With 6 bases clipped from V and 8 bases from J, the junction kept 7 bases outside the gene matches. The germline gives CDR1 LNHDA, CDR2 SQIVND (reference sequence). The CDR3 is CASRHRGLYEQFF. The CDR3 bases are TGTGCCAGTAGGCATAGGGGGCTGTATGAGCAGTTCTTC.

The chain has TRBV29-1 and TRBJ1-2; tentative D call: TRBD1 (5 bases). V lost 7 bases and J 6 bases, leaving 27 bases between the germline ends. Germline CDR1 and CDR2: SQVTM and ANQGSEA. The length of the CDR3 is 16 residues. CDR3 sequence reads: CSARGRLGEGRDGYTF. Written as DNA, the CDR3 is TGCAGCGCCCGGGGACGGCTGGGGGAGGGTAGAGATGGCTACACCTTC.

The chain links TRBV11-3 to TRBJ2-1; D unclear. Germline lookup yields CDR1 SGHNT and CDR2 YENEEA. The CDR3 is 11 amino acids. V lost 5 bases and J lost 5, with 4 bases in between. As DNA, the CDR3 is TGTGCCAGCAGCCGGGACAATGAGCAGTTCTTC. Its protein is CASSRDNEQFF.

The gene calls are TRBV30 and TRBJ1-4; no clear D gene. The V end lost 4 bases, the J end lost 8 bases, and 14 bases lay between the germline ends. The CDR3 has 13 amino acids. The germline gives CDR1 GTSNPN, CDR2 SVGIG (reference sequence). The CDR3 loop is CAWTGLNSEKLFF. The DNA for the CDR3 is TGTGCCTGGACTGGCCTAAACTCCGAAAAACTGTTTTTT.

This chain links TRBV11-1 with TRBJ2-1, with unresolved D. The V gene lost 3 bases and the J gene lost 9 bases, with 12 bases spanning the gap. This CDR3 has 13 residues. Germline V CDR1 and CDR2: SGHAT, FQDESV (reference sequence). The CDR3 region is CASSFLDFTEQFF. In DNA, the CDR3 is TGTGCCAGCAGCTTTCTAGACTTCACTGAGCAGTTCTTC.

The genes are TRBV6-1 and TRBJ1-5; weak D call: TRBD1 (5 bases). CDR1 is MNHNS and CDR2 is SASEGT in the germline V gene. V was clipped by 4 bases and J by 11 bases, with 15 bases between them. The CDR3 extends over 13 amino acids. DNA for the CDR3: TGTGCCAGCAGTGCGGCAGGGATAAGGTCCCAGCATTTT. Protein sequence: CASSAAGIRSQHF.

The rearrangement joins TRBV4-1 to TRBJ2-3, with D hard to call. This CDR3 spans 14 amino acids. CDR1 is MGHRA and CDR2 is YSYEKL in the germline V gene. Trimming cost V 2 bases and J 2 bases, with 8 bases left between them. The CDR3 DNA is TGCGCCAGCAGCCAACAGGAGTACACAGATACGCAGTATTTT. Residues: CASSQQEYTDTQYF.

The V gene is TRBV15, the J gene TRBJ1-2; D possibly corresponds to TRBD1 (5 bases). Germline V gene sequence: CDR1 LNHNV, CDR2 YYDKDF (reference sequence). The CDR3 sequence is 16 residues long. V lost 2 bases and J lost 4, with 17 bases in between. The chain's CDR3 is CATSRFGGAQPYGYTF. The CDR3 coding sequence is TGTGCCACCAGCAGATTTGGGGGTGCACAACCCTATGGCTACACCTTC.

The CDR3 coding sequence is TGTGCCAGCAGTCAACCGCAGGGACGCCTTACCTCCTATGGCTACACCTTC. Its protein is CASSQPQGRLTSYGYTF. The chain has TRBV2 and TRBJ1-2, with a weak D call TRBD1 (5 bases). CDR3 size: 17 residues. The ends were cut back, 5 bases at V and 4 bases at J, with 23 bases in the middle. Germline V gene data show CDR1 as SNHLY and CDR2 as FYNNEI.

The V gene is TRBV9, the J gene TRBJ1-2; D may be TRBD1 (5 bases). Trimming shortened V by 0 bases and J by 0 bases, and 18 bases separated the two germline ends. This CDR3 comprises 18 residues. From germline, CDR1 is SGDLS and CDR2 YYNGEE. The CDR3 region has the DNA TGTGCCAGCAGCGTAGGAGGGCCCTGGGACCGCCCTAACTATGGCTACACCTTC. Protein: CASSVGGPWDRPNYGYTF.

V gene TRBV4-2 combines with J gene TRBJ1-1; the D gene is possibly TRBD1 (5 bases). Per germline, CDR1 LGHNA and CDR2 YNFKEQ. Trimming removed 2 bases from V and 8 bases from J, with 21 bases in between. The CDR3 sequence is 16 residues long. DNA for the CDR3: TGTGCCAGCAGCCAACCCCAAGAGGGACGCGGGGAGGAAGCTTTCTTT. Amino acids: CASSQPQEGRGEEAFF.

The V call is TRBV5-8, the J call TRBJ2-7; D tentatively reads TRBD1 or TRBD2 (5 bases each). The germline gives CDR1 SGHTS, CDR2 YDEGEE. This CDR3 region has 17 residues. Trimming stripped 1 base from V and 3 bases from J, with 20 bases between. This CDR3 is CASSLSGSWGSLYEQYF. The CDR3 DNA is TGTGCCAGCAGCTTGTCTGGGAGCTGGGGGTCTCTCTACGAGCAGTACTTC. The whole variable domain, remainder taken from reference TRBV5-8 and TRBJ2-7, is EAGVTQSPTHLIKTRGQQATLRCSPISGHTSVYWYQQALGLGLQFLLWYDEGEERNRGNFPPRFSGRQFPNYSSELNVNALELEDSALYLCASSLSGSWGSLYEQYFGPGTRLTVT.

The chain is built from TRBV7-2 and TRBJ1-1; TRBD1 aligns across 9 bases. Germline CDR1 is SGHTA and CDR2 is FQGNSA. The V and J ends lost 4 bases and 4 bases, in that order; junction bases with no gene match: 16. CDR3 length: 18 amino acids. The CDR3 sequence is CASSWPQSDRGVLTEAFF. As DNA, the CDR3 is TGTGCCAGCAGCTGGCCCCAATCGGACAGGGGTGTCCTCACTGAAGCTTTCTTT. The full variable domain, rest sourced from reference TRBV7-2 and TRBJ1-1, is GAGVSQSPSNKVTEKGKDVELRCDPISGHTALYWYRQSLGQGLEFLIYFQGNSAPDKSGLPSDRFSAERTGGSVSTLTIQRTQQEDSAVYLCASSWPQSDRGVLTEAFFGQGTRLTVV.

This clone came up once. V and J are TRBV4-1 and TRBJ1-1; the match to TRBD1 covers 7 bases. The CDR3 totals 15 residues. CDR1 and CDR2 (germline): MGHRA, YSYEKL. V shed 4 bases, J shed 6 bases, and the junction held 11 bases outside the gene matches. This CDR3 is CASSPNPTGFSEAFF. CDR3 bases: TGCGCCAGCAGCCCAAATCCGACAGGGTTCTCTGAAGCTTTCTTT.

The chain has TRBV29-1 and TRBJ2-7; D might be TRBD1 or TRBD2, each matching 5 bases. V lost 5 bases to trimming and J lost 7 bases, with 15 bases between them. CDR1 and CDR2 from the germline V gene are SQVTM and ANQGSEA. The CDR3 runs 12 residues. The CDR3 protein is CSVQLGVGEQYF. The CDR3 region has the DNA TGCAGCGTTCAGCTGGGGGTAGGAGAGCAGTACTTC.

The chain carries TRBV5-8 and TRBJ1-5, with D tentatively TRBD1 (6 bases). V lost 3 bases and J 6 bases, leaving 16 bases between the germline ends. The CDR3 runs to 15 residues. Germline V gives CDR1 SGHTS, CDR2 YDEGEE. The CDR3 DNA reads TGTGCCAGCAGCTGGCAGGAGGGGGTCGGTCAGCCCCAGCATTTT. This sequence encodes CASSWQEGVGQPQHF.

This chain joins TRBV5-1 and TRBJ2-7; D not resolved. The germline gives CDR1 SGHRS, CDR2 YFSETQ. The CDR3 totals 11 residues. With 0 bases removed from V and 6 bases from J, the gap between germline ends came to 4 bases. The CDR3 nucleotides read TGCGCCAGCAGCTTGGCTGGCGAGCAGTACTTC. Residues: CASSLAGEQYF.